This T cell receptor (beta chain) was found in a study of Graves' ophthalmopathy and Graves' hyperthyroidism. Study summary: Sampling took place at initial diagnosis, with peripheral blood obtained before any treatment.

Investigators amplified TCR beta CDR3 regions from RNA transcripts. An initial RT-PCR round employing HTBI primers preceded a second-round multiplex PCR. TCRdb reanalysed the multiplex PCR reads using MiXCR and keeps one entry per CDR3 protein. The sample carries hundreds of thousands of distinct CDR3 sequences, approximately 15% recorded once. This clonotype has ten or more counts. J gave up 0 bases and V 1 base, and 2 bases lay outside the gene matches. The CDR3 contains 15 residues. Stable hyperthyroidism referred to disease that showed no ophthalmopathy within 18 months of follow-up. This rearrangement joins TRBV12-3 or TRBV12-4 to TRBJ1-1; the match to TRBD1 covers 7 bases. Sequencing was carried out using peripheral blood. This TCR was recovered from a woman between 18 and 30 years old with stable Graves' hyperthyroidism. CDR3 bases: TGTGCCAGCAGTTTAGTGGACAGGCTGAACACTGAAGCTTTCTTT. Its translation: CASSLVDRLNTEAFF.